The present T cell receptor beta chain was sequenced within a study of blood T cell repertoires in COVID-19. Turning to the study itself: Samples of COVID-19 (acute and convalescent) were obtained from the United States, Italy and Spain.

In the authors' workflow: Researchers report that nucleated cell counts were estimated from reference gene primer amplification. Libraries were prepared by immunoSEQ multiplex PCR; TCRdb keeps only in-frame clonotypes and omits some of them. Clonal size and the V and J genes are those of that table, whereas D and trimming came from the DNA. The table includes over 250,000 clones, over 80% detected once. Germline V gene data show CDR1 as MNHEY and CDR2 as SVGAGI. Trimming cost V 6 bases and J 7 bases; bases outside gene matches: 6. The CDR3 extends over 14 amino acids. Cohorts were determined from participant-reported clinical history.

The receptor comes from a woman in her late teens or twenties who had recovered from COVID-19. The material sequenced was PBMCs or T cells enriched from blood (not recorded which). The rearrangement uses TRBV6-5 and TRBJ1-4; the match to TRBD1 covers 9 bases. The CDR3 spells CASRRQGVIEKLFF. DNA for the CDR3: TGTGCCAGCAGAAGACAGGGGGTGATTGAAAAACTGTTTTTT.